This T cell receptor (beta chain) was identified in a study of glioma-infiltrating T cells (dated by TCRdb to the mid-2010s). Regarding the study in general: Glioma tissue, non-neoplastic brain tissue and matched peripheral blood mononuclear cells were used as sources from which TCR alpha- and beta-chain repertoires were sequenced. The paired cohort was made up of three low-grade glioma patients, 8 or 9 primary glioblastoma patients and three non-glioma patients who contributed non-neoplastic brain tissue. To measure divergence between tissue and blood T-cell populations, each tissue-infiltrating repertoire was compared with the peripheral blood repertoire of the same patient.

Remarks on this clonotype: Its antigen remains undetermined. Base qualities are not recorded, but no much larger clone differs from it by a single base.

The iRepertoire nested amplicon-rescue multiplex PCR (arm-PCR) platform was used to amplify TCR alpha and beta CDR3 regions from RNA. The input for one-step reverse transcription and amplification was about 90-400 ng of tissue mRNA or PBMC total RNA. Following bead purification, Illumina adapters were added by a secondary multiplex PCR, and libraries between 200 and 400 bp were gel-purified. The libraries contained internal 6-nucleotide barcodes that were used for demultiplexing. Sequencing of libraries was performed on an Illumina MiSeq with 2x220 or 2x250 nucleotide paired-end reads. As for the original processing: Paired reads were merged with FLASH 1.2.11 and aligned to the GRCh37 human genome with BWA-MEM before extracting TRA and TRB reads. V and J assignment used an IMGT-derived reference of cassette sequences and CDR3 motifs that included pseudogenes. Three-frame translation of reads was performed, and productive CDR3s were defined as those with a C...FGXG motif and no stop codons. Unique combinations of V-J cassette pair and CDR3 amino acid sequence were defined as clonotypes. Hamming distance filtering was applied to reads, with thresholds set by the sequence error rate of each sample in mapped regions. The raw public data were reprocessed by TCRdb itself: fastp quality trimming at Q25, MiXCR clonotype calling, in-frame beta chains only. Each entry is one CDR3 protein sequence, shown with its most common DNA and genes. The authors' filters were not applied to this entry. This sample has around 90,000 distinct CDR3 sequences in its table, and around 42% of those were observed once. The ten largest make up 35% to 45% of the sample.

Sequences SGHTA (CDR1) and FQGNSA (CDR2) are obtained from the germline V gene. The CDR3, cysteine through phenylalanine, is 15 amino acids long. The entry retains the CDR3 DNA only, 45 bases that are in frame from base 1. Here V drops 3 bases and J drops 3 bases, and the junction holds 6 bases not matched to any gene. Beyond this particular receptor, the publication reports: VJ-independent divergence between tissue and blood was lower than expected in non-neoplastic patients but higher than expected in all gliomas, particularly low-grade gliomas. Group comparisons rested on small numbers: three non-neoplastic, three low-grade glioma and 7 or 8 glioblastoma patients. Tissue and blood shared very few CDR3 sequences, a result attributed to high CDR3 diversity and limited sampling.

In this chain, TRBV7-2 is recombined with TRBJ2-7, with 9 central nucleotides matching TRBD2. The source of this sequence is a human donor with low-grade glioma or glioblastoma, undergoing nonglioma brain surgery, or in good health (not recorded which). Material: glioma tissue, nonneoplastic brain tissue, or PBMCs (not recorded which). Read as DNA, the sequence is TGTGCCAGCAGCTTGTCGCGGGGGGGCCACTACGAGCAGTACTTC. This translates into CASSLSRGGHYEQYF.